This T cell receptor (beta chain) was retrieved from a study of blood T cell repertoires in COVID-19. CDR1 and CDR2 from the germline V gene are KGHSH and LQKENI. CDR3 length: 13 residues. The ends were cut back, 0 bases at V and 1 base at J, with 4 bases in the middle. A word on this clone: The same CDR3 is also encoded by other DNA sequences in this sample.

TCRdb keeps only in-frame clones here, not all; method: immunoSEQ multiplex PCR. Counted here are about 230,000 clones, 80% to 90% occurring once; the ten biggest clones make up around a tenth. Seattle researchers signed up patients amid active infection and tracked them longitudinally. The V and J genes are TRBV18 and TRBJ2-7; D call uncertain. This receptor was identified in a man aged 50 or older with COVID-19, enrolled during active disease. Input material: peripheral blood. This CDR3 is CASSPPSSYEQYF. As DNA, the CDR3 is TGTGCCAGCTCACCACCTTCATCCTACGAGCAGTACTTC.